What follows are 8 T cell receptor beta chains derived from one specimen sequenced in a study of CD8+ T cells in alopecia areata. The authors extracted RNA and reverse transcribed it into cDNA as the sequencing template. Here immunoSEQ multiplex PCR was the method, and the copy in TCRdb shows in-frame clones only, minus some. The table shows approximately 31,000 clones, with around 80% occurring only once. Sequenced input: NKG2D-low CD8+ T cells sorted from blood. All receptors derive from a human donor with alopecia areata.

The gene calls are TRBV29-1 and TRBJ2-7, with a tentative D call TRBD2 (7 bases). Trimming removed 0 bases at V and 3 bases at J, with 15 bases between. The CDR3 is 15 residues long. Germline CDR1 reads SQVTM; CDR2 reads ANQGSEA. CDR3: CSVEDSWGGYYEQYF. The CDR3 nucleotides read TGCAGCGTTGAAGATTCGTGGGGGGGCTACTACGAGCAGTACTTC.

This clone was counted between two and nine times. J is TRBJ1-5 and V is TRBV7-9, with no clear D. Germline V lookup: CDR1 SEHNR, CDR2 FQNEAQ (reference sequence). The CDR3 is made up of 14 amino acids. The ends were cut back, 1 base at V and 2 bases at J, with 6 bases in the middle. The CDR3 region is CASSLVDGNQPQHF. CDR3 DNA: TGTGCCAGCAGCTTAGTGGATGGCAATCAGCCCCAGCATTTT.

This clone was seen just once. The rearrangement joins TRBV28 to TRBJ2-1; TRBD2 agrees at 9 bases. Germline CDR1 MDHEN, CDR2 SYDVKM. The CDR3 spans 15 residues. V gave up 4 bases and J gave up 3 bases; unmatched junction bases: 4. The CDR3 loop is CASSWTSENYNEQFF. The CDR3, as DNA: TGTGCCAGCAGTTGGACTAGCGAAAACTACAATGAGCAGTTCTTC.

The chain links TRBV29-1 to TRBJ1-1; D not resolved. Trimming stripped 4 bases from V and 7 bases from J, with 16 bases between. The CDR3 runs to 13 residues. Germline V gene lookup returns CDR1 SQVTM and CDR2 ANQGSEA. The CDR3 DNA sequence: TGCAGCGTTGGGTCCGACTTATTGGTTGAAGCTTTCTTT. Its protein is CSVGSDLLVEAFF.

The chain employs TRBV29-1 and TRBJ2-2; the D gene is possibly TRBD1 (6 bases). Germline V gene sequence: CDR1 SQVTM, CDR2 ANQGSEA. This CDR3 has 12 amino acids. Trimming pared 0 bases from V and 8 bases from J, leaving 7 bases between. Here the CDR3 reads CSVEEGGGELFF. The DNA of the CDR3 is TGCAGCGTTGAAGAAGGGGGTGGGGAGCTGTTTTTT.

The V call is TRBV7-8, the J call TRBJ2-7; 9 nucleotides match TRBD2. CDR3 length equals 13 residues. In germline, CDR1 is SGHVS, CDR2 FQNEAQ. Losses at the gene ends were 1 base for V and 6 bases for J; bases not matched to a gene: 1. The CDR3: CASSLVTSGEQYF. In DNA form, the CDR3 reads TGTGCCAGCAGCTTAGTGACTAGCGGCGAGCAGTACTTC.

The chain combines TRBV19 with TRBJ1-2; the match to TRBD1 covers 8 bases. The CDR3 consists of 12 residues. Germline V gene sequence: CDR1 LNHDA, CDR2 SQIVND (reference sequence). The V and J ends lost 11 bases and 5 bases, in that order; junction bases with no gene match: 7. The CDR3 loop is CAGSTGEYGYTF. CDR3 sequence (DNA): TGTGCCGGATCGACAGGGGAATATGGCTACACCTTC.

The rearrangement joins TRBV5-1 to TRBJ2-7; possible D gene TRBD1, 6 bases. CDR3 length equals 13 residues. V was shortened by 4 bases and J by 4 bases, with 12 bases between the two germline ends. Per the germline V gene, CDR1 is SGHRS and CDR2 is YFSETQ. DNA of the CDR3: TGCGCCAGCAGCCCGACAGGAGAGTACGAGCAGTACTTC. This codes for CASSPTGEYEQYF.